This T cell receptor beta chain was observed in a study of blood T cell repertoires in COVID-19. Study context: Some COVID-19 samples were acute and others convalescent; all came from the United States, Italy and Spain.

The CDR3 has 12 amino acids. Germline V gene lookup returns CDR1 SEHNR and CDR2 FQNEAQ (reference sequence). Trimming pared 5 bases from V and 3 bases from J, leaving 7 bases between. Generated by immunoSEQ multiplex PCR, the TCRdb table keeps only in-frame clones and is missing some. In the table there are about 48,000 clones, about 86% of which are singletons. This clonotype was obtained from a woman of 80 years or more with acute or convalescent COVID-19. The sample taken for sequencing was peripheral blood. J is TRBJ1-2 and V is TRBV7-9; possible D gene TRBD1, 5 bases. CDR3 sequence: CASSPTDYGYTF. CDR3 sequence (DNA): TGTGCCAGCAGCCCGACAGACTATGGCTACACCTTC.